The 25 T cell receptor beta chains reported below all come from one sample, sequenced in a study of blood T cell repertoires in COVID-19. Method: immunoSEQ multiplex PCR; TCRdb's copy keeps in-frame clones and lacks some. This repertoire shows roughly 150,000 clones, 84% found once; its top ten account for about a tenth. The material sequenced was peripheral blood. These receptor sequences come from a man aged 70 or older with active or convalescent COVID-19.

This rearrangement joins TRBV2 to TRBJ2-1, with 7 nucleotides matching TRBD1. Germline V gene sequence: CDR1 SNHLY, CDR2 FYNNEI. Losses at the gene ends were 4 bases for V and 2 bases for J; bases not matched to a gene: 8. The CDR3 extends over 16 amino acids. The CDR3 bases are TGTGCCAGCAGTGCCAAGGGGGCCAGGACCTACAATGAGCAGTTCTTC. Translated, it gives CASSAKGARTYNEQFF.

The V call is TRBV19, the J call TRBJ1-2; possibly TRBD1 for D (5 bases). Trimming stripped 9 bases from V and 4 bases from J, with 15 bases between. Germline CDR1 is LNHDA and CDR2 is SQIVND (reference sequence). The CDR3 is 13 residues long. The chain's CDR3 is CASHVVGAYGYTF. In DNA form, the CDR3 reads TGTGCCAGCCACGTCGTAGGGGCCTATGGCTACACCTTC.

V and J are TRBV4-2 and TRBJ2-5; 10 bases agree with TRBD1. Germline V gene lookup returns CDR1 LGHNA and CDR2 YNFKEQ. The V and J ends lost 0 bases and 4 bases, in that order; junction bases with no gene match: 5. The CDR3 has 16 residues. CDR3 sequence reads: CASSQDADRGRETQYF. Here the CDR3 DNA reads TGTGCCAGCAGCCAAGACGCCGACAGGGGGCGAGAGACCCAGTACTTC.

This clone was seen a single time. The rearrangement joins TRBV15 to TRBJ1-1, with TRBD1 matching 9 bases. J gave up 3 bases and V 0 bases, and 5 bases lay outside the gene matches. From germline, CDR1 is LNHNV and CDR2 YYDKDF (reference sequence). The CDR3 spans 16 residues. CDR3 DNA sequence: TGTGCCACCAGCAGAGATTGGACAGGGGACCACACTGAAGCTTTCTTT. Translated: CATSRDWTGDHTEAFF.

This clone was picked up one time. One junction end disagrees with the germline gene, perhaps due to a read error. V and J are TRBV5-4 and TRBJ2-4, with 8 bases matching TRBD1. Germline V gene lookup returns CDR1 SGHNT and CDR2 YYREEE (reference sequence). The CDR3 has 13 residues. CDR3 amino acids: CASSLGGQVPQAF. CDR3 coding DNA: TGTGCCAGCAGCTTGGGGGGACAGGTCCCCCAGGCATTC.

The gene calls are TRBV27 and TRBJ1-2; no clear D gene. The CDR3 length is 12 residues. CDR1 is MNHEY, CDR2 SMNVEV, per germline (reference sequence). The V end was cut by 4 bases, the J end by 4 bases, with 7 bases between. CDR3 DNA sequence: TGTGCCAGCAGTTCGATCGGCTATGGCTACACCTTC. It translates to CASSSIGYGYTF.

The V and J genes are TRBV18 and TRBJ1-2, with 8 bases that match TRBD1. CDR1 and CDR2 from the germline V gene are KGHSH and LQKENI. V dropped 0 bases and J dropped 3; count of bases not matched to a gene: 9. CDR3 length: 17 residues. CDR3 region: CASSPPTGAHGDYGYTF. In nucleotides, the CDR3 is TGTGCCAGCTCACCACCGACAGGGGCCCACGGTGACTATGGCTACACCTTC.

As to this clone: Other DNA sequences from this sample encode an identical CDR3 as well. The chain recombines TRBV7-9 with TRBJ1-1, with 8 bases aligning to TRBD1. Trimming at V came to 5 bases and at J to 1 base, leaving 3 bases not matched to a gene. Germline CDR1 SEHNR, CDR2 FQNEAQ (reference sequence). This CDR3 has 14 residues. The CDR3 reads CASSRGQENTEAFF. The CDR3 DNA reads TGTGCCAGCAGCCGGGGACAGGAGAACACTGAAGCTTTCTTT.

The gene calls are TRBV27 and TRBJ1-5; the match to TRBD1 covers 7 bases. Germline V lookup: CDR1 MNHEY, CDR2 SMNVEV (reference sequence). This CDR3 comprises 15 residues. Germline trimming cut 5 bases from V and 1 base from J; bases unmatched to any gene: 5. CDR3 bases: TGTGCCAGCAGTAACTCGGACAGGAGCAATCAGCCCCAGCATTTT. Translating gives CASSNSDRSNQPQHF.

CDR3 protein: CASSPTVGGSRGYNEQFF. CDR3 sequence (DNA): TGTGCCAGCAGCCCTACAGTAGGGGGTAGCAGGGGCTACAATGAGCAGTTCTTC. V gene TRBV5-4 combines with J gene TRBJ2-1, with D maybe TRBD1 (6 bases). Germline V gives CDR1 SGHNT, CDR2 YYREEE (reference sequence). The germline V and J ends were trimmed by 4 bases and 3 bases, with 23 bases remaining between them. The CDR3 length is 18 residues.

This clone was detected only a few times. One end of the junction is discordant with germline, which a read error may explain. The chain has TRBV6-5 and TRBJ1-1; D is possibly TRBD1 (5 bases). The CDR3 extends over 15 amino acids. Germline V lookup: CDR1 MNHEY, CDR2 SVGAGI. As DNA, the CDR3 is TGTGCCAGCAGTTACTCAAGGACACTGAACTCTGAAGCTTTCTTT. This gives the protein CASSYSRTLNSEAFF.

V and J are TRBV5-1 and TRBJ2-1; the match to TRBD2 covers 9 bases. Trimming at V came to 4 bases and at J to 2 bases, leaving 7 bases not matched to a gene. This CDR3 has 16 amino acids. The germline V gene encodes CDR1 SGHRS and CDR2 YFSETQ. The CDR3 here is CASSGLTSGPYNEQFF. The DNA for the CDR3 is TGCGCCAGCAGCGGACTAACTAGCGGGCCCTACAATGAGCAGTTCTTC.

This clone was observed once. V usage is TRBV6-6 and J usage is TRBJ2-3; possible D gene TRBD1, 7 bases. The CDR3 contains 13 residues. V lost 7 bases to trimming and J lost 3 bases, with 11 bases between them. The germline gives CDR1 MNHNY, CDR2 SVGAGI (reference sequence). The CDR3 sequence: CASTPGGTDTQYF. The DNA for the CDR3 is TGTGCCAGCACTCCAGGGGGGACAGATACGCAGTATTTT.

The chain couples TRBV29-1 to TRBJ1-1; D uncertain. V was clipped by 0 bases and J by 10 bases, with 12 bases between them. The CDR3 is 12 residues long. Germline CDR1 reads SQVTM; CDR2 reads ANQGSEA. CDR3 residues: CSVEDPGSGAFF. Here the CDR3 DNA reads TGCAGCGTTGAAGATCCGGGTTCTGGAGCTTTCTTT.

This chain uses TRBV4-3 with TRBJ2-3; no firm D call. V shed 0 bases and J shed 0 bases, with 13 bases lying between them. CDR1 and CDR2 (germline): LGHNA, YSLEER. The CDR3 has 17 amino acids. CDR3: CASSQDRGAASTDTQYF. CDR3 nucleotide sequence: TGCGCCAGCAGCCAAGATCGCGGTGCAGCTAGCACAGATACGCAGTATTTT.

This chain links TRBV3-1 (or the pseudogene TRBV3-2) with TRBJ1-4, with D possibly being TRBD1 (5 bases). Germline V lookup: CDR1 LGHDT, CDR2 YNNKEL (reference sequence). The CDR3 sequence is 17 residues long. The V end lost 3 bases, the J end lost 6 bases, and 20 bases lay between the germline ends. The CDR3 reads CASSQRPLSRGDEKLFF. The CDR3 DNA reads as TGTGCCAGCAGCCAGCGCCCGTTGTCCCGGGGGGATGAAAAACTGTTTTTT.

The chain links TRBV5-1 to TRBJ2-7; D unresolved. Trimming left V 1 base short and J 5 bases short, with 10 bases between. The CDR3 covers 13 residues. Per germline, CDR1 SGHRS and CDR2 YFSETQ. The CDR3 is CASSLQRYHEQYF. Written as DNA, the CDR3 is TGCGCCAGCAGCTTGCAGAGGTACCACGAGCAGTACTTC. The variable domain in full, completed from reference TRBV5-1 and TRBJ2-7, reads KAGVTQTPRYLIKTRGQQVTLSCSPISGHRSVSWYQQTPGQGLQFLFEYFSETQRNKGNFPGRFSGRQFSNSRSEMNVSTLELGDSALYLCASSLQRYHEQYFGPGTRLTVT.

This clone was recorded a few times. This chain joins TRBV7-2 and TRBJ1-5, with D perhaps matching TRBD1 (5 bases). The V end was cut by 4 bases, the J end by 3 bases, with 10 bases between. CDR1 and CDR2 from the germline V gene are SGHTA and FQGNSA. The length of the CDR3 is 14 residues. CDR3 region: CASSSNRLNQPQHF. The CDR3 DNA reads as TGTGCCAGCAGCTCCAACAGGCTCAATCAGCCCCAGCATTTT.

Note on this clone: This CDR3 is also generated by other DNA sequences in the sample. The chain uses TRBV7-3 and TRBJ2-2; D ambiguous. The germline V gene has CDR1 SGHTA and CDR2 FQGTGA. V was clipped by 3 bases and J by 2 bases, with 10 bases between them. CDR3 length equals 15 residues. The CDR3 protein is CASSLTTSNTGELFF. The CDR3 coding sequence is TGTGCCAGCAGCTTGACAACCTCCAACACCGGGGAGCTGTTTTTT. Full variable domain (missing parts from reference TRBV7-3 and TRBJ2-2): GAGVSQTPSNKVTEKGKYVELRCDPISGHTALYWYRQSLGQGPEFLIYFQGTGAADDSGLPNDRFFAVRPEGSVSTLKIQRTERGDSAVYLCASSLTTSNTGELFFGEGSRLTVL.

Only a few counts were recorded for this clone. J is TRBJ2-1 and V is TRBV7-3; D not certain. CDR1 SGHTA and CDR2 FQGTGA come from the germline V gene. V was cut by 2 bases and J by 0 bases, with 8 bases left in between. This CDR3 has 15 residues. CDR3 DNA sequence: TGTGCCAGCAGCTTAGTGGAGAGCTCCTACAATGAGCAGTTCTTC. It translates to CASSLVESSYNEQFF.

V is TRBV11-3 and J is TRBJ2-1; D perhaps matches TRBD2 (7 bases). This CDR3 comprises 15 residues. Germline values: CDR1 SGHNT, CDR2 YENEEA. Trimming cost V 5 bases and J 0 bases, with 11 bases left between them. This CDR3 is CASSLGGLSYNEQFF. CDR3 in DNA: TGTGCCAGCAGCCTGGGGGGGCTCTCCTACAATGAGCAGTTCTTC. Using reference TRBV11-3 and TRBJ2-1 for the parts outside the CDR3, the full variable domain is EAGVVQSPRYKIIEKKQPVAFWCNPISGHNTLYWYLQNLGQGPELLIRYENEEAVDDSQLPKDRFSAERLKGVDSTLKIQPAELGDSAVYLCASSLGGLSYNEQFFGPGTRLTVL.

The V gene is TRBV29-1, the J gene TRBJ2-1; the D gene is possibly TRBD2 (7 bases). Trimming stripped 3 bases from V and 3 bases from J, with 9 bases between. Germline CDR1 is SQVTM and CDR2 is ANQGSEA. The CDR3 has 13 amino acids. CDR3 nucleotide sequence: TGCAGCGTTGAGAGGGGGGGCTACAATGAGCAGTTCTTC. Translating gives CSVERGGYNEQFF.

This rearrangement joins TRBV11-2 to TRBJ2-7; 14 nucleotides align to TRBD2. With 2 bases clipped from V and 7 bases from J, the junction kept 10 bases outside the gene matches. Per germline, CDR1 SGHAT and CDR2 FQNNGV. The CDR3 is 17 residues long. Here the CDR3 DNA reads TGTGCCAGCAGCTTAATAGGGGGGACTAGCGGGAGAAGGGAGCAGTACTTC. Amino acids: CASSLIGGTSGRREQYF.

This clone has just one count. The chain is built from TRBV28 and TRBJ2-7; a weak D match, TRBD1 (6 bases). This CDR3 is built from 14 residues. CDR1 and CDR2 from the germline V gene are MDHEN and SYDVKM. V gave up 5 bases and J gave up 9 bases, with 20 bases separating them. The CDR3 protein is CASSLGTYPSGQYF. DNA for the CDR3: TGTGCCAGCAGTCTTGGGACATACCCTTCAGGGCAGTACTTC.

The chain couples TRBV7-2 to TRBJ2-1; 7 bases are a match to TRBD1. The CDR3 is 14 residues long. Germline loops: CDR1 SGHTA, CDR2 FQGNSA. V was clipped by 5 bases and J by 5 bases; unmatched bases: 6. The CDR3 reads CASSTGQPDNEQFF. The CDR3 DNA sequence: TGTGCCAGCAGCACGGGACAGCCCGACAATGAGCAGTTCTTC.